The 6 T cell receptor beta chains presented below share a single source sample, sequenced in a study of T cell changes during pregnancy in multiple sclerosis. TCRdb keeps only in-frame clones here, not all; method: immunoSEQ multiplex PCR. The sample lists 48,000 or so clones, 92% occurring once. The input for sequencing was CD4+ T cells from peripheral blood mononuclear cells, taken in the second trimester of pregnancy. These receptors were collected from a female donor in good health, enrolled as a control in a pregnancy study.

The rearrangement links TRBV10-1 to TRBJ2-2; the match to TRBD2 covers 11 bases. J was trimmed by 5 bases and V by 3 bases; bases with no gene match: 5. Germline lookup yields CDR1 WNHNN and CDR2 SYGVQD (reference sequence). The CDR3 has 16 amino acids. The CDR3, as DNA: TGCGCCAGCAGTGACGCTAGCGGGGGGAGAACCGGGGAGCTGTTTTTT. It specifies CASSDASGGRTGELFF.

The rearrangement joins TRBV5-1 to TRBJ1-6; no clear D. V lost 0 bases, J lost 3 bases, and 10 bases lay in between. Per germline, CDR1 SGHRS and CDR2 YFSETQ. The CDR3 contains 16 residues. The CDR3 reads CASSLGGEIYNSPLHF. The CDR3 DNA is TGCGCCAGCAGCTTGGGCGGGGAGATCTATAATTCACCCCTCCACTTT. The full variable domain, its missing parts supplied by reference TRBV5-1 and TRBJ1-6, is KAGVTQTPRYLIKTRGQQVTLSCSPISGHRSVSWYQQTPGQGLQFLFEYFSETQRNKGNFPGRFSGRQFSNSRSEMNVSTLELGDSALYLCASSLGGEIYNSPLHFGNGTRLTVT.

This chain uses TRBV28 with TRBJ2-1; 16 bases are shared with TRBD2. There are 18 residues in the CDR3. V lost 6 bases to trimming and J lost 4 bases; unmatched junction nucleotides: 9. Germline CDR1 MDHEN, CDR2 SYDVKM. The CDR3 spells CASSSGTSGRGLYNEQFF. The DNA for the CDR3 is TGTGCCAGCAGCTCCGGGACTAGCGGGAGGGGACTATACAATGAGCAGTTCTTC.

The CDR3: CASSRSGNNEQFF. As DNA, the CDR3 is TGCGCCAGCAGCCGTAGCGGGAACAATGAGCAGTTCTTC. The chain employs TRBV5-1 and TRBJ2-1; TRBD2 matches 8 bases. CDR1 and CDR2 from the germline V gene are SGHRS and YFSETQ. The CDR3 is made up of 13 amino acids. The junction had 2 bases not matched to a gene; V was cut back by 4 bases and J by 5 bases.

The sample holds one count of this clone. The chain has TRBV4-1 and TRBJ1-1; D not resolved. V was shortened by 4 bases and J by 1 base, with 13 bases between the two germline ends. Germline loops: CDR1 MGHRA, CDR2 YSYEKL. This CDR3 is 15 amino acids long. The CDR3 sequence: CASSPTTNSNTEAFF. The CDR3, as DNA: TGCGCCAGCAGCCCGACGACTAATTCGAACACTGAAGCTTTCTTT.

The V and J genes are TRBV15 and TRBJ2-3; TRBD1 matches 10 bases. The V gene's germline CDR1 is LNHNV and CDR2 YYDKDF (reference sequence). CDR3 size: 16 residues. Trimming cost V 3 bases and J 4 bases; bases outside gene matches: 7. CDR3 sequence (DNA): TGTGCCACCAGCAGTGACAGGGGGCTGCGGCCAGATACGCAGTATTTT. Translated, it gives CATSSDRGLRPDTQYF.